Listed below are T cell receptor beta chains from one sample, sequenced in a study of Graves' ophthalmopathy and Graves' hyperthyroidism. TCRdb ran MiXCR on the multiplex PCR reads and lists one entry per CDR3 protein. The sample lists 170,000 or so distinct CDR3 sequences; 30% to 45% were seen once. Sequencing was done on a sample of peripheral blood. These receptors were collected from a middle-aged woman with Graves' ophthalmopathy. The CDR3 runs from the conserved cysteine through the conserved F or W. D genes are given only for firm matches. Clone size appears in some rows only: once, few, many, or a class for an expanded clone.

size: .; V: TRBV18; D: .; J: TRBJ1-1; DNA: TGTGCCAGCTCACGGATACAGACCACTGAAGCTTTCTTT; CDR3: CASSRIQTTEAFF
size: many; V: TRBV5-1; D: TRBD2; J: TRBJ2-2; DNA: TGCGCCAGCAGCCCCTCCCCCCTAGCGGGCGGGTCCGGGGAGCTGTTTTTT; CDR3: CASSPSPLAGGSGELFF
size: many; V: TRBV6-5; D: .; J: TRBJ1-3; DNA: TGTGCCAGCAGTTACGGGGGGGCTTTTAACGGGAACACCATATATTTT; CDR3: CASSYGGAFNGNTIYF
size: many; V: TRBV2; D: TRBD1; J: TRBJ1-1; DNA: TGTGCCAGCAGGCTACAGGGGGCTGAAGCTTTCTTT; CDR3: CASRLQGAEAFF
size: many; V: TRBV2; D: .; J: TRBJ1-6; DNA: TGTGCCAGCAGTGAAGTCGGCAGCGATTATAATTCACCCCTCCACTTT; CDR3: CASSEVGSDYNSPLHF
size: .; V: TRBV10-3; D: .; J: TRBJ2-5; DNA: TGTGCCATCAGTGAGTCGTTAACTAACCAAGAGACCCAGTACTTC; CDR3: CAISESLTNQETQYF
size: .; V: TRBV12-3/TRBV12-4; D: .; J: TRBJ2-7; DNA: TGTGCCAGCACCTTTGGGGGGAGCTCCTACGAGCAGTACTTC; CDR3: CASTFGGSSYEQYF
size: .; V: TRBV6-2/TRBV6-3; D: .; J: TRBJ2-2; DNA: TGTGCCAGCAGTTTCCCGGGGTCAAACACCGGGGAGCTGTTTTTT; CDR3: CASSFPGSNTGELFF
size: once; V: TRBV6-5; D: TRBD1; J: TRBJ2-7; DNA: TGTGCCAGCAGTTACTCCAGGGGGACAGGGGGCAGCGAGCAGTACTTC; CDR3: CASSYSRGTGGSEQYF
size: .; V: TRBV13; D: TRBD1; J: TRBJ2-7; DNA: TGTGCCAGCAGCTTAGAACAGGGGGCCTACGAGCAGTACTTC; CDR3: CASSLEQGAYEQYF
size: many; V: TRBV6-1; D: TRBD1; J: TRBJ2-2; DNA: TGTGCCAGCAGCTTGACAGGGGGTAACACCGGGGAGCTGTTTTTT; CDR3: CASSLTGGNTGELFF
size: .; V: TRBV12-3/TRBV12-4; D: .; J: TRBJ2-7; DNA: TGTGCCAGCAGACGGGGACGGAACCAAGACTACGAGCAGTACTTC; CDR3: CASRRGRNQDYEQYF
size: many; V: TRBV2; D: .; J: TRBJ1-5; DNA: TGTGCCAGCAGTGAAGTTGCTCAGCCCCAGCATTTT; CDR3: CASSEVAQPQHF
size: few; V: TRBV12-3/TRBV12-4; D: .; J: TRBJ1-1; DNA: TGTGCCAGCAGTCCTAATGAGGACACTGAAGCTTTCTTT; CDR3: CASSPNEDTEAFF
size: .; V: TRBV9; D: .; J: TRBJ2-7; DNA: TGTGCCAGCAGCGGGGCCACGGATGAGCAGTACTTC; CDR3: CASSGATDEQYF
size: .; V: TRBV6-1; D: TRBD1; J: TRBJ2-7; DNA: TGTGCCAGCAGTGAAAGAGGGTGGACAGGACGCCTCTACGAGCAGTACTTC; CDR3: CASSERGWTGRLYEQYF
size: many; V: TRBV6-1; D: TRBD2; J: TRBJ2-5; DNA: TGTGCCAGCAGTGAAGCGCTCAGGACTAGCGAGACCCAGTACTTC; CDR3: CASSEALRTSETQYF
size: many; V: TRBV5-5; D: .; J: TRBJ2-3; DNA: TGTGCCAGCAGTCCGGGGGCTAAAATCAGCCCCCAGTATTTT; CDR3: CASSPGAKISPQYF
size: .; V: TRBV6-2/TRBV6-3; D: .; J: TRBJ2-7; DNA: TGTGCCAGCAGTTTTCCGGGACAAGGCTACGAGCAGTACTTC; CDR3: CASSFPGQGYEQYF
size: .; V: TRBV6-2/TRBV6-3; D: .; J: TRBJ2-7; DNA: TGTGCCAGCTCCGAGGACCACGAGCAGTACTTC; CDR3: CASSEDHEQYF
size: many; V: TRBV11-2; D: TRBD1; J: TRBJ2-7; DNA: TGTGCCAGCAGCCCACTTGACGGGACAGGGTCCTACGAGCAGTACTTC; CDR3: CASSPLDGTGSYEQYF
size: .; V: TRBV6-1; D: .; J: TRBJ2-2; DNA: TGTGCCAGCAAACTTACAGGGTTTACCGGGGAGCTGTTTTTT; CDR3: CASKLTGFTGELFF
size: .; V: TRBV6-5; D: .; J: TRBJ2-7; DNA: TGTGCCAGCAGGTTCTCGGAGACCTACGAGCAGTACTTC; CDR3: CASRFSETYEQYF
size: .; V: TRBV6-1; D: TRBD1; J: TRBJ1-2; DNA: TGTGCCAGCAGTGGGGGGACAGGCCATGGCTACACCTTC; CDR3: CASSGGTGHGYTF
size: many; V: TRBV6-1; D: .; J: TRBJ2-7; DNA: TGTGCCAGCAGTGAAGTACAGGACGGACGGCAGTACTTC; CDR3: CASSEVQDGRQYF
size: .; V: TRBV24-1; D: TRBD1; J: TRBJ1-2; DNA: TGTGCCACCAGTGATTTTCTGCCGGGACAGGGTTATGGCTACACCTTC; CDR3: CATSDFLPGQGYGYTF
size: .; V: TRBV12-3/TRBV12-4; D: .; J: TRBJ2-5; DNA: TGTGCCAGCAGTTGGGGGTTTGTCCAAGAGACCCAGTACTTC; CDR3: CASSWGFVQETQYF
size: many; V: TRBV28; D: .; J: TRBJ1-1; DNA: TGTGCCAGCAGTGGAGGGAGGGCCACTGAAGCTTTCTTT; CDR3: CASSGGRATEAFF
size: few; V: TRBV6-2/TRBV6-3; D: .; J: TRBJ1-1; DNA: TGTGCCAGCAGTTACTTCGGAGGGAGGGGCAACACTGAAGCTTTCTTT; CDR3: CASSYFGGRGNTEAFF
size: many; V: TRBV28; D: TRBD1; J: TRBJ2-4; DNA: TGTGCCAGCAGTTCCGCGGACAGGGGGCATGGAAACATTCAGTACTTC; CDR3: CASSSADRGHGNIQYF
size: many; V: TRBV5-5; D: TRBD2; J: TRBJ2-5; DNA: TGTGCCAGCAGCTCGGCCAGCGGGAGTAGAGAGACCCAGTACTTC; CDR3: CASSSASGSRETQYF
size: few; V: TRBV6-1; D: .; J: TRBJ2-7; DNA: TGTGCCAGCAGTGAAGGGGACCACAACGAGCAGTACTTC; CDR3: CASSEGDHNEQYF
size: many; V: TRBV6-1; D: .; J: TRBJ2-2; DNA: TGTGCCAGCAGTCCGCACCGGGGACGGGAGCTGTTTTTT; CDR3: CASSPHRGRELFF
size: many; V: TRBV13; D: .; J: TRBJ1-1; DNA: TGTGCCAGCAGCTTAGCGGCAGGTGAAGCTTTCTTT; CDR3: CASSLAAGEAFF
size: many; V: TRBV28; D: .; J: TRBJ2-6; DNA: TGTGCCAGCGGATCCGGGACTTTCGGCTCTGGGGCCAACGTCCTGACTTTC; CDR3: CASGSGTFGSGANVLTF
size: .; V: TRBV12-3/TRBV12-4; D: TRBD1; J: TRBJ1-5; DNA: TGTGCCAGCAGCACTACTGGACAGGGGGCAGGCAATCAGCCCCAGCATTTT; CDR3: CASSTTGQGAGNQPQHF
size: many; V: TRBV6-1; D: .; J: TRBJ2-5; DNA: TGTGCCAGCAGTGAAAGAGAAGAAACAGAGACCCAGTACTTC; CDR3: CASSEREETETQYF
size: .; V: TRBV6-4; D: TRBD1; J: TRBJ2-2; DNA: TGTGCCAGCAGTGCTCACCGGGACAGGGGGCTCACCGGGGAGCTGTTTTTT; CDR3: CASSAHRDRGLTGELFF
size: .; V: TRBV2; D: .; J: TRBJ1-1; DNA: TGTGCCAGCAGCGATACCTACAGGGAATCTACTGAAGCTTTCTTT; CDR3: CASSDTYRESTEAFF
size: many; V: TRBV20-1; D: TRBD1; J: TRBJ2-5; DNA: TGCAGTGCTAGAGATCGGGGACAGGGGAAGGTCCAGTACTTC; CDR3: CSARDRGQGKVQYF